This T cell receptor beta chain originates from a study of shared T cell receptors in the human thymus. Clones were sequenced by immunoSEQ multiplex PCR, and TCRdb holds only the in-frame ones, with some missing. There are more than 550,000 clones in the sample; 87% occur only once, and 0.009% to 0.0095% lies in the top ten. This CDR3 is built from 19 residues. Germline CDR1 reads MGHRA; CDR2 reads YSYEKL. With 0 bases removed from V and 0 bases from J, the gap between germline ends came to 15 bases. The same sample was also used in a study of human thymus T cells. That paper states: Having surgery to correct congenital heart defects, healthy Finnish infants acted as the donors. There were highly overlapping thymic repertoires among unrelated individuals, as related research reported.

The source of this sequence is a boy younger than two with a congenital heart defect. Sequencing used thymocytes. The rearrangement joins TRBV4-1 to TRBJ1-6; TRBD1 is a possible D gene (5 bases). CDR3 in amino acids: CASSQDRVQGSSYNSPLHF. In DNA form, the CDR3 reads TGCGCCAGCAGCCAAGATCGGGTCCAGGGAAGCTCCTATAATTCACCCCTCCACTTT.